Listed below are T cell receptor beta chains from one sample, sequenced in a study of shared clonotypes between healthy human individuals. Measured with immunoSEQ multiplex PCR; TCRdb has only the in-frame clones, and not every one. The sample has approximately 99,000 clones; more than 65% are singletons. The specimen sequenced was memory CD8+ T cells sorted from blood. These receptors all stem from a woman aged 30 to 39 in good health. Each CDR3 is given with its conserved first and last residue. D genes are given only for firm matches. Size tells how often a clone was seen (once, few, many) or the class of an expanded clone, and some rows leave it out.

TRBJ2-2	-	-	TRBV2	CASTSGISRSAGELFF	TGTGCCAGCACTTCCGGGATCTCAAGAAGCGCCGGGGAGCTGTTTTTT
TRBJ2-7	TRBD1	many	TRBV27	CASNSLDRAIYEQYF	TGTGCCAGCAACTCCCTTGACAGGGCAATCTACGAGCAGTACTTC
TRBJ2-6	-	-	TRBV5-1	CASSSYPARADSGANVLTF	TGCGCCAGCAGCAGCTACCCTGCCCGGGCCGACTCTGGGGCCAACGTCCTGACTTTC
TRBJ2-4	-	-	TRBV5-4	CASSSRETKAKNIQYF	TGTGCCAGCAGCTCAAGGGAGACAAAAGCCAAAAACATTCAGTACTTC
TRBJ2-7	-	-	TRBV7-9	CASSPAGALGRHEQYF	TGTGCCAGCAGTCCCGCTGGGGCTCTGGGACGGCACGAGCAGTACTTC
TRBJ1-1	-	-	TRBV5-6	CASSLRAGMNTEAFF	TGTGCCAGCAGCTTGAGGGCAGGGATGAACACTGAAGCTTTCTTT
TRBJ2-7	-	-	TRBV4-1	CASSQRRVTGGATYEQYF	TGCGCCAGCAGCCAAAGAAGGGTCACTGGCGGGGCGACCTACGAGCAGTACTTC
TRBJ1-1	-	-	TRBV6-4	CASSETGGEGFEAFF	TGTGCCAGCAGTGAGACAGGTGGGGAGGGATTTGAAGCTTTCTTT
TRBJ1-5	TRBD1	-	TRBV7-8	CASTRTGVVQPQHF	TGTGCCAGCACTCGCACAGGGGTTGTGCAGCCCCAGCATTTT
TRBJ2-7	TRBD2	-	TRBV10-2	CASSDGTRSYEQYF	TGCGCCAGCAGTGATGGGACTAGGTCCTACGAGCAGTACTTC
TRBJ1-1	-	few	TRBV19	CASSIKENTEAFF	TGTGCCAGTAGTATTAAGGAGAACACTGAAGCTTTCTTT
TRBJ2-3	-	-	TRBV9	CASSVDPGFTDTQYF	TGTGCCAGCAGCGTAGATCCCGGGTTCACAGATACGCAGTATTTT
TRBJ2-6	-	many	TRBV6-1	CASSPRMEGANVLTF	TGTGCCAGCAGTCCACGAATGGAGGGGGCCAACGTCCTGACTTTC
TRBJ2-7	-	-	TRBV5-1	CASSLVVQPYEQYF	TGCGCCAGCAGCTTGGTAGTACAGCCCTACGAGCAGTACTTC
TRBJ2-7	TRBD2	-	TRBV2	CASSALSRGGHEQYF	TGTGCCAGCAGCGCCCTTTCTCGGGGGGGCCACGAGCAGTACTTC
TRBJ1-4	TRBD1	many	TRBV7-7	CASSFQGAEEKLFF	TGTGCCAGCAGCTTTCAGGGGGCTGAGGAAAAACTGTTTTTT
TRBJ2-7	TRBD2	-	TRBV9	CASSGLAGDEQYF	TGTGCCAGCTCGGGACTAGCGGGAGACGAGCAGTACTTC
TRBJ1-3	TRBD1	-	TRBV9	CASSLDRDSGNTIYF	TGTGCCAGCAGCCTTGACAGGGACTCTGGAAACACCATATATTTT
TRBJ1-2	TRBD1	-	TRBV5-6	CASSLGTGGGYTF	TGTGCCAGCAGCCTGGGTACAGGGGGCGGCTACACCTTC
TRBJ1-1	-	-	TRBV6-1	CASSEKEQGEAFF	TGTGCCAGCAGTGAAAAGGAGCAGGGGGAAGCTTTCTTT